Listed here are 5 T cell receptor beta chains from one sample, sequenced in a study of OX40 agonist ivuxolimab in advanced cancers. The repertoire was sequenced with immunoSEQ multiplex PCR; TCRdb's copy has only in-frame clones and lacks some. The table lists roughly 46,000 clones, approximately 91% of them singletons. The material sequenced was CD4+ or CD8+ T cells sorted from blood, taken in a trial of the OX40 agonist ivuxolimab. The receptor set was obtained from an adult with an advanced solid tumor such as melanoma, head and neck, liver or kidney cancer.

The chain is built from TRBV11-2 and TRBJ2-7; 9 bases line up with TRBD1. CDR1 is SGHAT, CDR2 FQNNGV, per germline. This CDR3 has 13 residues. After removal of 3 bases from V and 6 bases from J, the junction contained 3 bases not matched to a gene. The CDR3 here is CASSLGQGLEQYF. CDR3 nucleotides: TGTGCCAGCAGCTTGGGACAGGGTCTCGAGCAGTACTTC.

V usage is TRBV6-6 and J usage is TRBJ2-7; maybe TRBD1 (5 bases). CDR3 length: 15 amino acids. Trimming removed 0 bases from V and 2 bases from J, with 11 bases in between. CDR1 MNHNY and CDR2 SVGAGI come from the germline V gene (reference sequence). CDR3 DNA: TGTGCCAGCAGTTACTCCGACAGTTTACCCTACGAGCAGTACTTC. As protein: CASSYSDSLPYEQYF.

V gene TRBV9 combines with J gene TRBJ2-2, with D maybe TRBD2 (6 bases). The CDR3 loop spans 17 amino acids. Germline V lookup: CDR1 SGDLS, CDR2 YYNGEE. V lost 3 bases, J lost 0 bases, and 15 bases lay in between. CDR3 loop: CASSGDWKSANTGELFF. The CDR3 region has the DNA TGTGCCAGCAGCGGGGACTGGAAATCCGCGAACACCGGGGAGCTGTTTTTT.

The rearrangement joins TRBV10-3 to TRBJ1-4; maybe TRBD1 (5 bases). The CDR3 is made up of 13 amino acids. From germline, CDR1 is ENHRY and CDR2 SYGVKD. V shed 9 bases and J shed 8 bases, with 16 bases lying between them. CDR3 nucleotides: TGTGCCATAAGCCCGGGAGGGGACGAAAAACTGTTTTTT. As protein: CAISPGGDEKLFF.

The chain links TRBV4-3 to TRBJ2-1; 8 bases line up with TRBD2. V was clipped by 3 bases and J by 6 bases; unmatched bases: 13. Germline CDR1 LGHNA, CDR2 YSLEER. The CDR3 spans 17 residues. The CDR3 loop reads CASSQLPSTSGFNEQFF. The CDR3 DNA is TGCGCCAGCAGCCAGCTCCCCTCTACTAGCGGATTCAATGAGCAGTTCTTC.